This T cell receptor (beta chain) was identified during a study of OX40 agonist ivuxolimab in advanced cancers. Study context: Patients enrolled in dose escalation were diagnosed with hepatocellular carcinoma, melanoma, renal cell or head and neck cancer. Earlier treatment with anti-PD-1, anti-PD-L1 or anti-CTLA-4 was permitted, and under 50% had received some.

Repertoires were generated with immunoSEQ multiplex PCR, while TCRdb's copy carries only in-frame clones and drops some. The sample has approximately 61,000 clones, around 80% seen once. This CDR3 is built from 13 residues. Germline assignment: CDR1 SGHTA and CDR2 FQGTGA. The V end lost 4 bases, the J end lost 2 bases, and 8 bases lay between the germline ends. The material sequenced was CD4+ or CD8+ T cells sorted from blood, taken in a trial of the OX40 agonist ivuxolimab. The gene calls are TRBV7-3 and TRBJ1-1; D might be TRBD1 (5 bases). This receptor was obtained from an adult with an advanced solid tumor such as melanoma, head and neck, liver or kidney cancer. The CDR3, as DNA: TGTGCCAGCAGCTCCCAGGGAAACACTGAAGCTTTCTTT. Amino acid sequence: CASSSQGNTEAFF.